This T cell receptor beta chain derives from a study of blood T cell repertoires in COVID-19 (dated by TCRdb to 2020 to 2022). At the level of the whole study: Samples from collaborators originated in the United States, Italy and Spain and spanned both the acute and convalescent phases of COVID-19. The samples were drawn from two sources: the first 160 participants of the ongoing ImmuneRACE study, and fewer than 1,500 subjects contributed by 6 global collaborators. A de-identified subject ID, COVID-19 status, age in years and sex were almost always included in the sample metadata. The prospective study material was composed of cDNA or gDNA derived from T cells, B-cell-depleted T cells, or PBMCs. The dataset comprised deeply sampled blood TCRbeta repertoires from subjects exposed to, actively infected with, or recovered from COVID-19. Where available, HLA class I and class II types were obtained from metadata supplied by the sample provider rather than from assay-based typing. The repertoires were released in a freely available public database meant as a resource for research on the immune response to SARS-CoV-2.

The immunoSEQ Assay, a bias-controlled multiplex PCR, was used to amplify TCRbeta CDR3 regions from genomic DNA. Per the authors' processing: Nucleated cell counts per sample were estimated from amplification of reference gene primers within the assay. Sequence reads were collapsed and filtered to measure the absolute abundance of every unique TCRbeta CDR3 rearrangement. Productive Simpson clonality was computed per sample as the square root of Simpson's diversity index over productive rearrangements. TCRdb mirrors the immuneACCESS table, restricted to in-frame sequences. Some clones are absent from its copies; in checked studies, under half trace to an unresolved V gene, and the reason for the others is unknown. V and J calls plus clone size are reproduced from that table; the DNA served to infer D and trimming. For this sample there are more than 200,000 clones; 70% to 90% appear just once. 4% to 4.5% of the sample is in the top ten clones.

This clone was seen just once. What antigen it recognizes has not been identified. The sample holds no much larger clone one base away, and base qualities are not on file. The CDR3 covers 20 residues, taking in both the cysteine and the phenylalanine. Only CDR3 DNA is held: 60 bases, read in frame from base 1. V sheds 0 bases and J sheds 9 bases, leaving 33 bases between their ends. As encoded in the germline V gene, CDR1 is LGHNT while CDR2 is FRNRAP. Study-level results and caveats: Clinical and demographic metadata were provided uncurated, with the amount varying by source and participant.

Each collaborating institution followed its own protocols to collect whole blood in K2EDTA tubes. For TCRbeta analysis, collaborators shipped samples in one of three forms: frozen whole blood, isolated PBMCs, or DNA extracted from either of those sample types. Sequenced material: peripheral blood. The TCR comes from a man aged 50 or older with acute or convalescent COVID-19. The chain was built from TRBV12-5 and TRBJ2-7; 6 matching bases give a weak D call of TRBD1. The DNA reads TGTGCTAGTGGTTTGGTACATCAGGGGATGCTGATTGTGGGGCCAGGCCCGCAGTACTTC. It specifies CASGLVHQGMLIVGPGPQYF.